The 13 T cell receptor beta chains reported below all come from one sample, sequenced in a study of CXCR3-negative and CXCR3-positive naive CD8 T cells. The authors made the TRB cDNA libraries by 5' RACE using UMI labels. TCRdb re-analyzed the 5' RACE reads; it lists each CDR3 protein once, without DNA. The listing records 35,000 to 45,000 distinct CDR3 sequences. Sequenced input: naive CXCR3- CD8+ T cells from blood. Subset in this sample: CD45RO-CCR7+CD27+CD95- naive CD8+ T cells lacking CXCR3 (TNR3-). The receptors were sampled from a human donor in good health. Some clones in this sample may be carry-over from other donors' samples.

This chain links TRBV7-9 with TRBJ1-3. This CDR3 has 15 residues. CDR1 and CDR2 (germline): SEHNR, FQNEAQ (reference sequence). This CDR3 is CASNLLDSSGNTIYF.

The chain joins TRBV12-3 or TRBV12-4 to TRBJ2-2; the D call from TCRdb, TRBD1, cannot be confirmed without DNA. The CDR3 totals 19 residues. This CDR3 is CASSLRVYEDRGNTGELFF.

The V and J genes are TRBV7-9 and TRBJ2-1; no DNA is available, so the TRBD2 call from TCRdb remains unchecked. The CDR3 sequence is 16 residues long. Germline V lookup: CDR1 SEHNR, CDR2 FQNEAQ (reference sequence). CDR3 region: CASSGGESGGADIPFF.

The chain has TRBV9 and TRBJ2-2. The CDR3 is made up of 13 amino acids. The germline gives CDR1 SGDLS, CDR2 YYNGEE. The CDR3 region is CASSGMNTGELFF. Looking up the rest from reference TRBV9 and TRBJ2-2 gives the full variable domain: DSGVTQTPKHLITATGQRVTLRCSPRSGDLSVYWYQQSLDQGLQFLIQYYNGEERAKGNILERFSAQQFPDLHSELNLSSLELGDSALYFCASSGMNTGELFFGEGSRLTVL.

The chain joins TRBV29-1 to TRBJ2-1; lacking DNA, the TRBD2 call made by TCRdb goes unchecked. Per germline, CDR1 SQVTM and CDR2 ANQGSEA. The CDR3 length is 16 residues. CDR3 protein: CSVDLPLAGGMDEQFF.

J is TRBJ2-7 and V is TRBV20-1. The CDR3 extends over 14 amino acids. CDR1 and CDR2 from the germline V gene are DFQATT and SNEGSKA (reference sequence). CDR3 amino acids: CSARGELLPYEQYF.

The rearrangement links TRBV28 to TRBJ2-7; TCRdb outputs TRBD2, but without DNA this stays unchecked. The CDR3 has 11 amino acids. Germline values: CDR1 MDHEN, CDR2 SYDVKM. CDR3 loop: CASSSGREQYF.

The CDR3 reads CASSRRVAGEFLEQFF. V usage is TRBV27 and J usage is TRBJ2-1; TCRdb's D call of TRBD2 is untestable without DNA. The CDR3 runs to 16 residues. In germline, CDR1 is MNHEY, CDR2 SMNVEV (reference sequence).

The chain is built from TRBV7-9 and TRBJ2-7. Looked up from germline, CDR1 is SEHNR and CDR2 is FQNEAQ (reference sequence). The CDR3 has 15 residues. CDR3 amino acids: CASSSYADVSYEQYF.

The chain is built from TRBV6-6 and TRBJ2-5; TCRdb returns TRBD1, unconfirmable since there is no DNA. The CDR3 runs 18 residues. Per the germline V gene, CDR1 is MNHNY and CDR2 is SVGAGI (reference sequence). This chain's CDR3 is CASSYSIWGEERQETQYF.

The rearrangement uses TRBV9 and TRBJ2-7; absent DNA, TCRdb's TRBD1 call cannot be checked. Germline loops: CDR1 SGDLS, CDR2 YYNGEE. CDR3 length: 15 residues. Here the CDR3 reads CASSPWGGRSYEQYF.

The V call is TRBV28, the J call TRBJ2-1. CDR1 and CDR2 (germline): MDHEN, SYDVKM. The CDR3 has 15 amino acids. The CDR3 reads CASSLGVTTANEQFF. Filled out from reference TRBV28 and TRBJ2-1, the complete variable domain reads DVKVTQSSRYLVKRTGEKVFLECVQDMDHENMFWYRQDPGLGLRLIYFSYDVKMKEKGDIPEGYSVSREKKERFSLILESASTNQTSMYLCASSLGVTTANEQFFGPGTRLTVL.

The chain joins TRBV12-3 or TRBV12-4 to TRBJ2-1; TCRdb selects TRBD1, and the lack of DNA leaves this call unchecked. The CDR3 covers 14 residues. The CDR3 sequence is CASSPRQGRNEQFF.